This T cell receptor (beta chain) was recorded in a study of identical twins. Template switching added a universal primer site; cDNA carried unique molecular identifiers. TCRdb re-analysed the 5' RACE reads in MiXCR, keeping a single row per CDR3 protein. The profile shows about 500,000 distinct CDR3 sequences, roughly an eighth of them singletons. Per germline, CDR1 KGHSH and CDR2 LQKENI. J was trimmed by 4 bases and V by 3 bases; bases with no gene match: 2. CDR3 length equals 14 residues. As to this clonotype: Its matching antigen is unknown.

Study-wide points: Conclusions relied on cross-sectional statistical analysis, not following the same donors. In cord blood, abundant beta clonotypes had fewer insertions; memory showed no trend.

This sample also appeared in a second study, on yellow fever vaccine responses in identical twins. That paper adds: Each twin's T cell response to the vaccine was reported to look partly convergent and partly personalized.

This receptor was taken from a woman under 30 in good health. The chain combines TRBV18 with TRBJ1-2; 10 bases agree with TRBD1. Sequenced: CD4+ T cells sorted from blood. The DNA for the CDR3 is TGTGCCAGCTCACCGGGACAGGGGATCTATGGCTACACCTTC. Its protein product is CASSPGQGIYGYTF. The entire variable domain, with the rest obtained from reference TRBV18 and TRBJ1-2, is as follows: NAGVMQNPRHLVRRRGQEARLRCSPMKGHSHVYWYRQLPEEGLKFMVYLQKENIIDESGMPKERFSAEFPKEGPSILRIQQVVRGDSAAYFCASSPGQGIYGYTFGSGTRLTVV.